This entry concerns a single T cell receptor (beta chain). Per germline, CDR1 PRHDT and CDR2 FYEKMQ (reference sequence). Deletions cut 2 bases from V and 5 bases from J, with 9 bases between. This CDR3 contains 14 residues. This sample was included in a study of blood T cell repertoires in COVID-19. Study-wide background: Sites across the United States, Italy and Spain contributed samples from acute and convalescent COVID-19. Sources were T cells, B-cell-depleted T cells, or PBMCs; the material itself was cDNA or gDNA.

Authors' data handling: How many nucleated cells were present was estimated from reference gene primer amplification. Here immunoSEQ multiplex PCR was the method, and the copy in TCRdb shows in-frame clones only, minus some. From that table come the V and J calls and clone size; the DNA was used to work out D and trimming. The table records around 150,000 clones, around 80% of them present only once. What was sequenced was peripheral blood. The sequence came from a woman at least 80 years old with acute or convalescent COVID-19. The chain joins TRBV13 to TRBJ1-4; D gene ambiguous. The CDR3 coding sequence is TGTGCCAGCAGCTTATCGGCCGGGAATGAAAAACTGTTTTTT. Its translation is CASSLSAGNEKLFF.